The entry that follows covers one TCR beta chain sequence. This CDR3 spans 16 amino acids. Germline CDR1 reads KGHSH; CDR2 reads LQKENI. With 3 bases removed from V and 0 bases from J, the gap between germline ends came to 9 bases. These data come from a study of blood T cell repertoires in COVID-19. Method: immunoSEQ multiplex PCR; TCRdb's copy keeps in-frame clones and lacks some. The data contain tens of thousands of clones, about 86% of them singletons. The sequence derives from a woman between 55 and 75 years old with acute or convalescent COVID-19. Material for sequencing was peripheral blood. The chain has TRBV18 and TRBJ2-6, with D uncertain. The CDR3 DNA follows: TGTGCCAGCTCACCTCCACCAGACTCTGGGGCCAACGTCCTGACTTTC. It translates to CASSPPPDSGANVLTF.